This T cell receptor beta chain was recorded in a study of control samples from healthy donors and cancer patients. The assay was immunoSEQ multiplex PCR, and TCRdb's table has in-frame clones only and misses some. The sample carries 150,000 to 200,000 clones, about 90% recorded once. The CDR3 runs to 17 residues. V dropped 2 bases and J dropped 0 bases, with 14 bases sitting between them. Germline-derived CDR1 and CDR2 are SQVTM and ANQGSEA. The rearrangement joins TRBV29-1 to TRBJ2-6; D remains ambiguous. The sample was blood. This sequence was found in a young man in good health. In DNA, the CDR3 is TGCAGCGTTGAATTCCCCCAGGAGACCTCTGGGGCCAACGTCCTGACTTTC. It codes for CSVEFPQETSGANVLTF.